Listed below are T cell receptor beta chains from one sample, sequenced in a study of memory CD4+ T cells and cytomegalovirus serostatus. TCRdb's copy holds only in-frame clones and misses some; the assay was immunoSEQ multiplex PCR. This repertoire shows 45,000 to 65,000 clones, around 82% found once; its top ten account for 2%. The sequenced sample consisted of memory CD4+ T cells from blood. Source of these receptors: an adult in good health and CMV-seropositive. CDR3s include the opening cysteine and the closing phenylalanine or tryptophan.

CDR3 length	V gene	J gene	CDR3 protein
13	TRBV6-1	TRBJ2-3	CASEVVGTDTQYF
15	TRBV7-2	TRBJ2-3	CASSLSTGTPDTQYF
14	TRBV6-1	TRBJ1-2	CASRVKGGNYGYTF
14	TRBV11-2	TRBJ2-7	CASSLGFSSYEQYF
14	TRBV2	TRBJ2-3	CASSEVWSTDTQYF
14	TRBV27	TRBJ2-1	CASSLRAGDNEQFF
14	TRBV7-9	TRBJ1-5	CASSPGTFGQPQHF
14	TRBV7-9	TRBJ2-7	CASSLVSGSSEQYF
13	TRBV19	TRBJ1-1	CASSISQAEKAFF
13	TRBV5-4	TRBJ2-7	CASSLQGPYEQYF
14	TRBV7-8	TRBJ1-5	CASSKDRGNQPQHF
11	TRBV20-1	TRBJ2-7	CSALRRDEQYF
15	TRBV7-2	TRBJ1-5	CASSPRGQSNQPQHF
14	TRBV7-9	TRBJ1-1	CASKRQGVNTEAFF
12	TRBV6-1	TRBJ2-5	CASVNRRETQYF
14	TRBV2	TRBJ2-7	CASRTSGASYEQYF
16	TRBV4-1	TRBJ1-4	CASSERWGATNEKLFF
15	TRBV19	TRBJ1-6	CATQGTGSFTSPLHF
15	TRBV7-9	TRBJ1-5	CASSLGDYSNQPQHF
15	TRBV27	TRBJ2-5	CASSFSPTAQETQYF
13	TRBV6-5	TRBJ1-1	CASSPGSRTEAFF